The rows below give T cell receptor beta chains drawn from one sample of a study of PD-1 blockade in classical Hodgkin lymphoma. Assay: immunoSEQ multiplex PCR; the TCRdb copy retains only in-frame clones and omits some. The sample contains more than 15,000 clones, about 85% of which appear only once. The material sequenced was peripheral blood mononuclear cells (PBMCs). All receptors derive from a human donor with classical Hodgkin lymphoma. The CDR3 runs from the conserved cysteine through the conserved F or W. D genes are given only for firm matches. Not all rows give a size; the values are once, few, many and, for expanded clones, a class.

cdr3_aa: CASSITGAYGNEQFF; cdr3_nt: TGTGCCAGCAGCATCACCGGTGCGTATGGGAATGAGCAGTTCTTC; clone_size: -; j_call: TRBJ2-1; d_call: -; cdr3_length: 15; v_call: TRBV7-9
cdr3_aa: CASSDVGLAGDTGELFF; cdr3_nt: TGTGCCAGCAGTGACGTGGGACTAGCGGGGGACACCGGGGAGCTGTTTTTT; clone_size: -; j_call: TRBJ2-2; d_call: TRBD2; cdr3_length: 17; v_call: TRBV25-1
cdr3_aa: CASRRPGQGRTEAFF; cdr3_nt: TGTGCCAGCAGACGGCCGGGACAGGGGAGGACTGAAGCTTTCTTT; clone_size: -; j_call: TRBJ1-1; d_call: TRBD1; cdr3_length: 15; v_call: TRBV28
cdr3_aa: CASSSARTGNTDTQYF; cdr3_nt: TGTGCCAGCAGTTCGGCTAGGACAGGAAACACAGATACGCAGTATTTT; clone_size: -; j_call: TRBJ2-3; d_call: TRBD1; cdr3_length: 16; v_call: TRBV6-5
cdr3_aa: CASSQDLGGGGNQPQHF; cdr3_nt: TGCGCCAGCAGCCAAGATTTAGGGGGCGGGGGCAATCAGCCCCAGCATTTT; clone_size: -; j_call: TRBJ1-5; d_call: TRBD1; cdr3_length: 17; v_call: TRBV4-3
cdr3_aa: CASSVSQGLWTDTQYF; cdr3_nt: TGTGCCAGCAGTGTATCCCAGGGATTATGGACAGATACGCAGTATTTT; clone_size: once; j_call: TRBJ2-3; d_call: -; cdr3_length: 16; v_call: TRBV6-1
cdr3_aa: CASSLRLAGVYEQYF; cdr3_nt: TGTGCCAGCAGTTTGAGACTAGCGGGAGTCTACGAGCAGTACTTC; clone_size: -; j_call: TRBJ2-7; d_call: TRBD2; cdr3_length: 15; v_call: TRBV27
cdr3_aa: CASSQDLGQGLGYTF; cdr3_nt: TGCGCCAGCAGCCAAGACTTGGGACAGGGGCTTGGCTACACCTTC; clone_size: -; j_call: TRBJ1-2; d_call: TRBD1; cdr3_length: 15; v_call: TRBV4-1
cdr3_aa: CASGVTGTGVETQYF; cdr3_nt: TGTGCTAGTGGAGTCACCGGGACAGGGGTAGAGACCCAGTACTTC; clone_size: -; j_call: TRBJ2-5; d_call: TRBD1; cdr3_length: 15; v_call: TRBV12-5
cdr3_aa: CSVGGQDYESYTF; cdr3_nt: TGCAGCGTTGGAGGTCAGGACTATGAGAGCTACACCTTC; clone_size: -; j_call: TRBJ1-2; d_call: -; cdr3_length: 13; v_call: TRBV29-1
cdr3_aa: CASGSGGAGDEPYEQYF; cdr3_nt: TGTGCTAGTGGTTCGGGGGGAGCGGGAGATGAGCCCTACGAGCAGTACTTC; clone_size: once; j_call: TRBJ2-7; d_call: TRBD2; cdr3_length: 17; v_call: TRBV12-5
cdr3_aa: CASSFGSPTGNTIYF; cdr3_nt: TGCGCCAGCAGCTTCGGCAGTCCAACTGGAAACACCATATATTTT; clone_size: -; j_call: TRBJ1-3; d_call: -; cdr3_length: 15; v_call: TRBV5-1
cdr3_aa: CASSMSATGGTGELFF; cdr3_nt: TGTGCCAGCAGTATGTCCGCGACAGGGGGCACCGGGGAGCTGTTTTTT; clone_size: -; j_call: TRBJ2-2; d_call: TRBD1; cdr3_length: 16; v_call: TRBV28
cdr3_aa: CASSVEAGGNYGYTF; cdr3_nt: TGTGCCAGCAGCGTAGAGGCAGGGGGCAACTATGGCTACACCTTC; clone_size: -; j_call: TRBJ1-2; d_call: TRBD1; cdr3_length: 15; v_call: TRBV9
cdr3_aa: CASASGPSSGNTIYF; cdr3_nt: TGTGCCAGTGCATCTGGACCGTCCTCTGGAAACACCATATATTTT; clone_size: -; j_call: TRBJ1-3; d_call: -; cdr3_length: 15; v_call: TRBV11-1
cdr3_aa: CASSYPGQGFQETQYF; cdr3_nt: TGTGCCAGCAGTTACCCGGGACAGGGGTTCCAAGAGACCCAGTACTTC; clone_size: -; j_call: TRBJ2-5; d_call: TRBD1; cdr3_length: 16; v_call: TRBV28
cdr3_aa: CASSRLGGAVTEAFF; cdr3_nt: TGTGCCAGCAGCCGTCTGGGGGGGGCTGTCACTGAAGCTTTCTTT; clone_size: -; j_call: TRBJ1-1; d_call: -; cdr3_length: 15; v_call: TRBV7-2
cdr3_aa: CASSSHGYDTQYF; cdr3_nt: TGTGCCAGCTCATCCCACGGTTACGATACGCAGTATTTT; clone_size: -; j_call: TRBJ2-3; d_call: -; cdr3_length: 13; v_call: TRBV18
cdr3_aa: CASSLSPAGGITDTQYF; cdr3_nt: TGTGCCAGCAGTTTATCCCCAGCGGGAGGGATCACAGATACGCAGTATTTT; clone_size: -; j_call: TRBJ2-3; d_call: TRBD2; cdr3_length: 17; v_call: TRBV27
cdr3_aa: CASKVGTLNEQFF; cdr3_nt: TGCGCCAGTAAGGTCGGGACTCTCAATGAGCAGTTCTTC; clone_size: -; j_call: TRBJ2-1; d_call: -; cdr3_length: 13; v_call: TRBV5-1
cdr3_aa: CASSMVLGYEQYF; cdr3_nt: TGTGCCAGTAGTATGGTTTTGGGGTACGAGCAGTACTTC; clone_size: -; j_call: TRBJ2-7; d_call: -; cdr3_length: 13; v_call: TRBV19
cdr3_aa: CSVFVVLTYEQYF; cdr3_nt: TGCAGCGTTTTCGTGGTATTAACCTACGAGCAGTACTTC; clone_size: -; j_call: TRBJ2-7; d_call: -; cdr3_length: 13; v_call: TRBV29-1
cdr3_aa: CASSEDGLVSYEQYF; cdr3_nt: TGTGCCAGCAGTGAGGATGGGCTTGTCTCCTACGAGCAGTACTTC; clone_size: -; j_call: TRBJ2-7; d_call: -; cdr3_length: 15; v_call: TRBV2
cdr3_aa: CASSDLPGQRIYNSPLHF; cdr3_nt: TGTGCCAGCAGTGATTTACCGGGACAGCGAATCTATAATTCACCCCTCCACTTT; clone_size: once; j_call: TRBJ1-6; d_call: TRBD1; cdr3_length: 18; v_call: TRBV6-1
cdr3_aa: CSVARARDTEAFF; cdr3_nt: TGCAGCGTTGCGAGGGCTAGGGACACTGAAGCTTTCTTT; clone_size: -; j_call: TRBJ1-1; d_call: -; cdr3_length: 13; v_call: TRBV29-1
cdr3_aa: CASKQVTSHNEQFF; cdr3_nt: TGCGCCAGCAAGCAGGTCACTTCCCACAATGAGCAGTTCTTC; clone_size: -; j_call: TRBJ2-1; d_call: -; cdr3_length: 14; v_call: TRBV4-1
cdr3_aa: CASSRPGVPMNTEAFF; cdr3_nt: TGTGCCAGCAGCCGGCCAGGGGTCCCCATGAACACTGAAGCTTTCTTT; clone_size: -; j_call: TRBJ1-1; d_call: -; cdr3_length: 16; v_call: TRBV28
cdr3_aa: CASSLYPGELFF; cdr3_nt: TGTGCCAGCAGTTTATACCCCGGGGAGCTGTTTTTT; clone_size: -; j_call: TRBJ2-2; d_call: -; cdr3_length: 12; v_call: TRBV28